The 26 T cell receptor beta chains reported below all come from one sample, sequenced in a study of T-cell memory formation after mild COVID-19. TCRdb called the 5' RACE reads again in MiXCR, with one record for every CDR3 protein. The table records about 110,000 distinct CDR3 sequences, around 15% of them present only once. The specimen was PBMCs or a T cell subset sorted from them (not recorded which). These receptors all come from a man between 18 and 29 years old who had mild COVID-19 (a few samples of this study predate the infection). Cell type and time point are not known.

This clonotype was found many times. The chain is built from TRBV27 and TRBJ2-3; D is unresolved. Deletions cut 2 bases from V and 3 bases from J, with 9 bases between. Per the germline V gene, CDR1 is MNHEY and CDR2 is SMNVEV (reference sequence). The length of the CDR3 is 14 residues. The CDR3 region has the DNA TGTGCCAGCAGTTTAGGGCTAGGGACAGATACGCAGTATTTT. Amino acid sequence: CASSLGLGTDTQYF.

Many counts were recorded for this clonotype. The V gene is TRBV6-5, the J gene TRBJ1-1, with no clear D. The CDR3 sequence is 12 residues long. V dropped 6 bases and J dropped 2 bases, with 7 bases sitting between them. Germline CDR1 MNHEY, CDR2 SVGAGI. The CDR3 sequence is CASSRPNTEAFF. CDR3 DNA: TGTGCCAGCAGCCGACCTAACACTGAAGCTTTCTTT.

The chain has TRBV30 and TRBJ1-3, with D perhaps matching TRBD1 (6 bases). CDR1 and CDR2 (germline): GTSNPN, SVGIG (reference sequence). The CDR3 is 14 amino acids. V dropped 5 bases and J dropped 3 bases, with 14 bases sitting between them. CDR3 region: CAWRQAGGGNTIYF. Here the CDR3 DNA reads TGTGCCTGGCGACAGGCCGGCGGTGGAAACACCATATATTTT. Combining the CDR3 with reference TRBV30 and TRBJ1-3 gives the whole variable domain SQTIHQWPATLVQPVGSPLSLECTVEGTSNPNLYWYRQAAGRGLQLLFYSVGIGQISSEVPQNLSASRPQDRQFILSSKKLLLSDSGFYLCAWRQAGGGNTIYFGEGSWLTVV.

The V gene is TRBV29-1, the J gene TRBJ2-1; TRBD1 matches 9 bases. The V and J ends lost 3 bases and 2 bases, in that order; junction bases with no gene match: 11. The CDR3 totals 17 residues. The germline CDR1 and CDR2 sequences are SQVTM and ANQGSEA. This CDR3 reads CSVDLPADRGPYNEQFF. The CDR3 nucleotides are TGCAGCGTTGACCTCCCGGCGGACAGGGGACCCTACAATGAGCAGTTCTTC.

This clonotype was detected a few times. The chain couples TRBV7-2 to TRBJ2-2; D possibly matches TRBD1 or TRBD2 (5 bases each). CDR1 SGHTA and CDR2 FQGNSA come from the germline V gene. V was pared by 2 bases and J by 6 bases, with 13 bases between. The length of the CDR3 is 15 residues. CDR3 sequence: CASSLLRGVSGELFF. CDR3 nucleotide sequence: TGTGCCAGCAGCTTACTGAGGGGTGTCTCCGGGGAGCTGTTTTTT.

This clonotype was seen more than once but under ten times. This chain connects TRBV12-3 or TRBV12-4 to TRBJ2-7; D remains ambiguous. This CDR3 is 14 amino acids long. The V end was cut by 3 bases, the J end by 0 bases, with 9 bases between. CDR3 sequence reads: CASSFYGGSYEQYF. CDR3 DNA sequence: TGTGCCAGCAGTTTTTACGGCGGCTCCTACGAGCAGTACTTC.

CDR3 sequence (DNA): TGTGCCAGCAGCTCCGACCTAGGACAGAGTAACACTGAAGCTTTCTTT. It codes for CASSSDLGQSNTEAFF. This chain connects TRBV7-9 to TRBJ1-1; a possible D gene is TRBD1 (6 bases). Germline values: CDR1 SEHNR, CDR2 FQNEAQ (reference sequence). V lost 4 bases and J 2 bases, leaving 17 bases between the germline ends. The CDR3 sequence is 16 residues long. The full variable domain, in which reference TRBV7-9 and TRBJ1-1 provide the parts outside the CDR3, is DTGVSQNPRHKITKRGQNVTFRCDPISEHNRLYWYRQTLGQGPEFLTYFQNEAQLEKSRLLSDRFSAERPKGSFSTLEIQRTEQGDSAMYLCASSSDLGQSNTEAFFGQGTRLTVV.

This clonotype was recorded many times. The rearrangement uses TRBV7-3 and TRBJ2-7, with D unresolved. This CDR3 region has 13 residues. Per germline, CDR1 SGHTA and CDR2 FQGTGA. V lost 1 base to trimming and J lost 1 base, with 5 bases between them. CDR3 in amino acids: CASSLSPSYEQYF. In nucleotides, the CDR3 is TGTGCCAGCAGCTTAAGTCCATCCTACGAGCAGTACTTC.

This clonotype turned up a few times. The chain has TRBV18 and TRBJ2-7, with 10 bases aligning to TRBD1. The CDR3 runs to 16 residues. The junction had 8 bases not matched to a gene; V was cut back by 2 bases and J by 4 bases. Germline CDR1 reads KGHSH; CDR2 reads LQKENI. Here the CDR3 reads CASSPSDRGLAYEQYF. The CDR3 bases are TGTGCCAGCTCACCATCGGACAGGGGGTTGGCATACGAGCAGTACTTC.

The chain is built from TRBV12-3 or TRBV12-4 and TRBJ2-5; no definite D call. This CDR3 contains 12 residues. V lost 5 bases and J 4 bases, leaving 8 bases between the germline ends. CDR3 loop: CASSPVGETQYF. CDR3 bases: TGTGCCAGCAGTCCCGTTGGAGAGACCCAGTACTTC.

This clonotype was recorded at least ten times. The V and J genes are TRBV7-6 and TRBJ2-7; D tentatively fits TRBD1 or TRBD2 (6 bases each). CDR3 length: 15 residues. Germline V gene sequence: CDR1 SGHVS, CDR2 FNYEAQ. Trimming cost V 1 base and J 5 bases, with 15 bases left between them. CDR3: CASSLGAGGVHEQYF. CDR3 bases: TGTGCCAGCAGCTTAGGCGCCGGGGGCGTACACGAGCAGTACTTC.

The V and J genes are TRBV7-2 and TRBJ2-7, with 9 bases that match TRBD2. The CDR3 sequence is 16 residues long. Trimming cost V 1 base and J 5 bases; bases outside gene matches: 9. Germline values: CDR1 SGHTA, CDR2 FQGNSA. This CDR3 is CASSLVSGGLLHEQYV. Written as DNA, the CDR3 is TGTGCCAGCAGCTTAGTTAGCGGGGGCCTCCTCCACGAGCAGTACGTC.

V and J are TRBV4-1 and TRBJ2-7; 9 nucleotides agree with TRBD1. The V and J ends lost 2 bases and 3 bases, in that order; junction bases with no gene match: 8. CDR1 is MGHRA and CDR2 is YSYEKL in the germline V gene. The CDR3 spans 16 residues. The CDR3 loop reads CASSQPARDRVYEQYF. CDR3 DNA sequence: TGCGCCAGCAGCCAACCCGCACGGGACAGGGTCTACGAGCAGTACTTC.

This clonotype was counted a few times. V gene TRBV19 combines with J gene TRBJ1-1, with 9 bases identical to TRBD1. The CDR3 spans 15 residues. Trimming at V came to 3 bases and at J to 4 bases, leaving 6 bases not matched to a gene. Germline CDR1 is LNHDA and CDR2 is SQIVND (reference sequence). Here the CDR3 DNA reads TGTGCCAGTAGTATCACAGGGGGCTTGACCACTGAAGCTTTCTTT. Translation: CASSITGGLTTEAFF.

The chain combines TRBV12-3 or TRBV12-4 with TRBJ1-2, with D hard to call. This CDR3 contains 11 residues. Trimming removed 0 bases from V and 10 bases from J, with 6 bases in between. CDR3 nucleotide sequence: TGTGCCAGCAGTTTAGCGGGGTCCTACACCTTC. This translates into CASSLAGSYTF.

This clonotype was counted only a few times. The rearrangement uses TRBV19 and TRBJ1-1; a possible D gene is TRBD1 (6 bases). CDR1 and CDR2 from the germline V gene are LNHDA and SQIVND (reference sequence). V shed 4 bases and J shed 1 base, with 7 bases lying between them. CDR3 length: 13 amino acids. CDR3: CASSTTGNTEAFF. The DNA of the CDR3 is TGTGCCAGTAGTACGACAGGGAACACTGAAGCTTTCTTT.

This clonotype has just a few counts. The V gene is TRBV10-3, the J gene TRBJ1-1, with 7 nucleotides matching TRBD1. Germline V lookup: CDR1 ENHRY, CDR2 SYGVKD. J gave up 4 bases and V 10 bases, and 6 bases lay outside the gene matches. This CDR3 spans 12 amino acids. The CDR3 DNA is TGTGCCACCAGCGAGGGGGCCACTGAAGCTTTCTTT. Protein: CATSEGATEAFF.

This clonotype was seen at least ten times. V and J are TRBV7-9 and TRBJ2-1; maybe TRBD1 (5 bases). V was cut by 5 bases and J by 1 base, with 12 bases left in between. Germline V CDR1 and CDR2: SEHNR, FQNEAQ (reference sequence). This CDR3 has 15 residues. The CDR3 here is CASSPNRSSYNEQFF. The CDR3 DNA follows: TGTGCCAGCAGCCCTAACAGGAGTTCCTACAATGAGCAGTTCTTC.

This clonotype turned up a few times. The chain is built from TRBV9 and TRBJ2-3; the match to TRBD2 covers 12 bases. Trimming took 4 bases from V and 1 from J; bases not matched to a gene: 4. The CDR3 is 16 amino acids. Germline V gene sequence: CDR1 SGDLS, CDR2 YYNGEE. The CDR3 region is CASSSRLAGGTDTQYF. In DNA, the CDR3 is TGTGCCAGCAGCTCCCGACTAGCGGGGGGCACAGATACGCAGTATTTT.

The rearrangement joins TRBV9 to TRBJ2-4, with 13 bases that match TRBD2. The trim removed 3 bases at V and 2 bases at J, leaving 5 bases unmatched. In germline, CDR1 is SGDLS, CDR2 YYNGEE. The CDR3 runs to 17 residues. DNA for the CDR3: TGTGCCAGCAGCGACCAACTAGCGGGGGGGACCAAAAACATTCAGTACTTC. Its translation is CASSDQLAGGTKNIQYF.

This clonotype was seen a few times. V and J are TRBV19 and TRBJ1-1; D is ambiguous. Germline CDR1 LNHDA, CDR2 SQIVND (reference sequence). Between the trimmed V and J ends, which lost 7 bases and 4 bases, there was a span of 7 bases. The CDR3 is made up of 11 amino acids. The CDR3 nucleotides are TGTGCCAGTATATTTGGCACTGAAGCTTTCTTT. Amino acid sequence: CASIFGTEAFF.

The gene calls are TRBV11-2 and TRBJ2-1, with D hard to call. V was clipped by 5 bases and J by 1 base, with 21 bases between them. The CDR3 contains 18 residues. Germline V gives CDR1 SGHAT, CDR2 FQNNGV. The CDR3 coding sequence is TGTGCCAGCAGCCCATTTAGTAAGGGTTCGGCTTCCTACAATGAGCAGTTCTTC. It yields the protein CASSPFSKGSASYNEQFF.

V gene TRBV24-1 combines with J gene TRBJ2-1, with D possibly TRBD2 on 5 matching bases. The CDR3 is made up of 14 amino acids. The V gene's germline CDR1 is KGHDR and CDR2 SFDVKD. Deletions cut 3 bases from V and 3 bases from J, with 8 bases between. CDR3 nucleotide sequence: TGTGCCACCAGTGATCGGGAACACTACAATGAGCAGTTCTTC. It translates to CATSDREHYNEQFF.

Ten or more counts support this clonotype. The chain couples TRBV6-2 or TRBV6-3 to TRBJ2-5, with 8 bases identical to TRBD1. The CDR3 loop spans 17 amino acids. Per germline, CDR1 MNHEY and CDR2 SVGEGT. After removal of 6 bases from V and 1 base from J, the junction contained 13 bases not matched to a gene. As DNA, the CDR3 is TGTGCCAGCAGCTCTGGTGGACAGGGCGACTTCCAAGAGACCCAGTACTTC. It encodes CASSSGGQGDFQETQYF.

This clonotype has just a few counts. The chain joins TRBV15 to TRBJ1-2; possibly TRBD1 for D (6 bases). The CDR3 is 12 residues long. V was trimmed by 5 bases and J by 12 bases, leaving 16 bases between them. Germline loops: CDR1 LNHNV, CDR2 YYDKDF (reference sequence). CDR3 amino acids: CATSRGASINTF. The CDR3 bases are TGTGCCACCAGCCGGGGGGCAAGTATAAACACCTTC. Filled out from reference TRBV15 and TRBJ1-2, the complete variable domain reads DAMVIQNPRYQVTQFGKPVTLSCSQTLNHNVMYWYQQKSSQAPKLLFHYYDKDFNNEADTPDNFQSRRPNTSFCFLDIRSPGLGDTAMYLCATSRGASINTFGSGTRLTVV.

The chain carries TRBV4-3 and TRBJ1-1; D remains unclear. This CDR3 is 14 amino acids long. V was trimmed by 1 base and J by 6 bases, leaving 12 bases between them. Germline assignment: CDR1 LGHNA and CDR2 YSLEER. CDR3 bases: TGCGCCAGCAGCCAAGGGGCAGTCTTCTCTGAAGCTTTCTTT. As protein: CASSQGAVFSEAFF.